Presented here are 21 T cell receptor beta chains from one specimen sequenced in a study of T cell responses to AZD1222 COVID-19 vaccine. TCRdb's table, derived via immunoSEQ multiplex PCR, lists solely in-frame clones and lacks some. Here the sample spans more than 120,000 clones, 85% to 95% being singletons. The sequencing here drew on peripheral blood, taken on day 0 of AZD1222 vaccination. These receptors all stem from an adult in good health.

The chain couples TRBV5-5 to TRBJ2-7; 8 bases fit TRBD1. V trimming: 0 bases; J trimming: 6 bases; junction bases outside the gene matches: 5. This CDR3 has 14 amino acids. CDR1 SGHKS and CDR2 YYEKEE come from the germline V gene (reference sequence). CDR3 sequence (DNA): TGTGCCAGCAGCTTGGATGGACAGGGTATCGAGCAGTACTTC. The encoded protein is CASSLDGQGIEQYF.

The CDR3 loop reads CASSFGLHEQYF. The CDR3 DNA is TGTGCCAGCAGTTTTGGCTTGCACGAGCAGTACTTC. The rearrangement joins TRBV12-3 or TRBV12-4 to TRBJ2-7; D is unresolved. Trimming removed 3 bases at V and 5 bases at J, with 8 bases between. CDR3 size: 12 residues.

J is TRBJ2-1 and V is TRBV5-8; TRBD2 agrees at 8 bases. This CDR3 region has 17 residues. Germline V CDR1 and CDR2: SGHTS, YDEGEE. The V segment lost 3 bases and the J segment 9 bases; nucleotides outside the gene matches: 17. The CDR3 DNA reads as TGTGCCAGCAGCTACGCTCTTGGTCGGGAGGGCCGGCGTGAGCAGTTCTTC. Protein: CASSYALGREGRREQFF.

The chain has TRBV6-5 and TRBJ1-5, with D possibly being TRBD1 (6 bases). In germline, CDR1 is MNHEY, CDR2 SVGAGI. Trimming took off 6 bases at V and 6 bases at J, with 18 bases between the two ends. CDR3 length: 15 residues. The CDR3 is CASRGGGTRGQPQHF. The CDR3 nucleotides are TGTGCCAGCAGAGGAGGGGGTACTAGGGGTCAGCCCCAGCATTTT.

This sequence joins TRBV18 and TRBJ2-7; 7 nucleotides line up with TRBD1. The ends lost 6 bases at V and 6 bases at J; junction bases unmatched: 5. The CDR3 contains 12 residues. Germline V CDR1 and CDR2: KGHSH, LQKENI. Here the CDR3 DNA reads TGTGCCAGCTCCCAAAACAGGGGCGAGCAGTACTTC. Protein: CASSQNRGEQYF.

This sequence joins TRBV24-1 and TRBJ2-2; the D is unclear. Germline V gene sequence: CDR1 KGHDR, CDR2 SFDVKD. With 9 bases removed from V and 6 bases from J, the gap between germline ends came to 10 bases. The CDR3 sequence is 12 residues long. Here the CDR3 DNA reads TGTGCCACCTTACGACCACCCGGGGAGCTGTTTTTT. The encoded protein is CATLRPPGELFF.

The chain recombines TRBV6-5 with TRBJ1-1; possible D gene TRBD1, 6 bases. The CDR3 has 14 residues. V was cut by 7 bases and J by 0 bases, with 12 bases left in between. The V gene's germline CDR1 is MNHEY and CDR2 SVGAGI. The CDR3 nucleotides are TGTGCCAGCACCCGAAGGGGGGTGAACACTGAAGCTTTCTTT. Amino acids: CASTRRGVNTEAFF.

The chain's CDR3 is CASSPIGASGNTIYF. CDR3 nucleotides: TGTGCCAGCTCACCAATCGGGGCCTCTGGAAACACCATATATTTT. This chain connects TRBV18 to TRBJ1-3; tentative D call: TRBD1 (5 bases). The CDR3 runs to 15 residues. V was clipped by 2 bases and J by 0 bases, with 8 bases between them. The germline gives CDR1 KGHSH, CDR2 LQKENI.

This rearrangement joins TRBV9 to TRBJ2-1; D remains unclear. Germline CDR1 SGDLS, CDR2 YYNGEE. The CDR3 loop spans 15 amino acids. Deletions cut 0 bases from V and 8 bases from J, with 15 bases between. The CDR3 sequence: CASSVGSVFIDEQFF. The CDR3 DNA reads as TGTGCCAGCAGCGTAGGATCCGTTTTTATCGATGAGCAGTTCTTC.

The chain has TRBV28 and TRBJ1-1, with unresolved D. The ends were cut back, 2 bases at V and 5 bases at J, with 6 bases in the middle. This CDR3 spans 12 amino acids. Germline-derived CDR1 and CDR2 are MDHEN and SYDVKM. The DNA of the CDR3 is TGTGCCAGCAGTTTAAGGTTGACTGAAGCTTTCTTT. This sequence encodes CASSLRLTEAFF.

V gene TRBV7-2 combines with J gene TRBJ1-6, with a possible D match to TRBD1 (5 bases). The CDR3 has 15 amino acids. Germline CDR1 SGHTA, CDR2 FQGNSA. V was shortened by 0 bases and J by 6 bases, with 9 bases between the two germline ends. As DNA, the CDR3 is TGTGCCAGCAGCTTAGCCCCGGGACCTAATTCACCCCTCCACTTT. As protein: CASSLAPGPNSPLHF.

J is TRBJ1-2 and V is TRBV5-1; D call uncertain. Trimming removed 7 bases from V and 5 bases from J, with 18 bases in between. Germline assignment: CDR1 SGHRS and CDR2 YFSETQ. The CDR3 runs 14 residues. Here the CDR3 reads CASASPQEAYGYTF. The DNA of the CDR3 is TGCGCCAGCGCGTCGCCTCAGGAGGCTTATGGCTACACCTTC.

The rearrangement uses TRBV9 and TRBJ2-6, with a possible D match to TRBD2 (6 bases). This CDR3 region has 16 residues. Germline V CDR1 and CDR2: SGDLS, YYNGEE. V was clipped by 0 bases and J by 4 bases, with 11 bases between them. CDR3 coding DNA: TGTGCCAGCAGCGTAGGTGGAGGGGTCGGGGCCAACGTCCTGACTTTC. Protein: CASSVGGGVGANVLTF.

The gene calls are TRBV12-5 and TRBJ1-4; D is perhaps TRBD1 (6 bases). The V gene's germline CDR1 is LGHNT and CDR2 FRNRAP. V was pared by 4 bases and J by 8 bases, with 8 bases between. The CDR3 has 12 amino acids. The CDR3 DNA is TGTGCTAGTGGTTACAGGGCGGAAAAACTGTTTTTT. It encodes CASGYRAEKLFF.

The chain couples TRBV5-6 to TRBJ1-6, with 8 bases that match TRBD1. V gave up 2 bases and J gave up 5 bases; unmatched junction bases: 9. The length of the CDR3 is 17 residues. The germline CDR1 and CDR2 sequences are SGHDT and YYEEEE. The CDR3 loop is CASSFRTGSADNSPLHF. The CDR3 DNA follows: TGTGCCAGCAGCTTTAGGACAGGGAGCGCAGATAATTCACCCCTCCACTTT.

V and J are TRBV28 and TRBJ1-2; D unresolved. Trimming shortened V by 6 bases and J by 7 bases, and 15 bases separated the two germline ends. The CDR3 is made up of 13 amino acids. The germline gives CDR1 MDHEN, CDR2 SYDVKM. Here the CDR3 DNA reads TGTGCCAGCAGCCTTCTCCGATACATTGGCTACACCTTC. Protein product: CASSLLRYIGYTF.

J is TRBJ2-5 and V is TRBV5-1, with TRBD2 as a possible D gene (6 bases). In germline, CDR1 is SGHRS, CDR2 YFSETQ. The CDR3 is 11 residues long. V dropped 7 bases and J dropped 5 bases, with 9 bases sitting between them. In DNA, the CDR3 is TGCGCCAGCCGGGGGTCCGAGACCCAGTACTTC. Encoded protein: CASRGSETQYF.

J is TRBJ1-1 and V is TRBV11-2, with 8 bases that match TRBD1. Germline V lookup: CDR1 SGHAT, CDR2 FQNNGV. The CDR3 contains 17 residues. Unmatched junction bases numbered 9, after V lost 3 bases and J lost 0 bases. CDR3 residues: CASSFIGGRGLNTEAFF. The CDR3 DNA reads as TGTGCCAGCAGCTTTATCGGCGGCAGGGGGCTGAACACTGAAGCTTTCTTT.

The genes are TRBV29-1 and TRBJ1-2, with D possibly matching TRBD1 (6 bases). The CDR3 loop spans 13 amino acids. The V and J ends lost 4 bases and 3 bases respectively, with 12 bases between them. The germline V gene encodes CDR1 SQVTM and CDR2 ANQGSEA. CDR3: CSVGAGVDYGYTF. CDR3 nucleotide sequence: TGCAGCGTTGGGGCAGGGGTGGACTATGGCTACACCTTC.

The rearrangement links TRBV7-2 to TRBJ2-7; 7 positions match TRBD2. There are 16 residues in the CDR3. Germline loops: CDR1 SGHTA, CDR2 FQGNSA. V gave up 5 bases and J gave up 0 bases; unmatched junction bases: 10. This CDR3 is CASSLNSGRSSYEQYF. The CDR3 region has the DNA TGTGCCAGCAGCCTCAATAGCGGGCGCAGCTCCTACGAGCAGTACTTC.

This chain uses TRBV6-5 with TRBJ2-7, with TRBD1 as a possible D gene (6 bases). Trimming took 6 bases from V and 3 from J, leaving 15 bases between them. Germline loops: CDR1 MNHEY, CDR2 SVGAGI. This CDR3 has 14 amino acids. This CDR3 is CASSRQGTNYEQYF. DNA for the CDR3: TGTGCCAGCAGCCGTCAGGGGACCAACTACGAGCAGTACTTC.